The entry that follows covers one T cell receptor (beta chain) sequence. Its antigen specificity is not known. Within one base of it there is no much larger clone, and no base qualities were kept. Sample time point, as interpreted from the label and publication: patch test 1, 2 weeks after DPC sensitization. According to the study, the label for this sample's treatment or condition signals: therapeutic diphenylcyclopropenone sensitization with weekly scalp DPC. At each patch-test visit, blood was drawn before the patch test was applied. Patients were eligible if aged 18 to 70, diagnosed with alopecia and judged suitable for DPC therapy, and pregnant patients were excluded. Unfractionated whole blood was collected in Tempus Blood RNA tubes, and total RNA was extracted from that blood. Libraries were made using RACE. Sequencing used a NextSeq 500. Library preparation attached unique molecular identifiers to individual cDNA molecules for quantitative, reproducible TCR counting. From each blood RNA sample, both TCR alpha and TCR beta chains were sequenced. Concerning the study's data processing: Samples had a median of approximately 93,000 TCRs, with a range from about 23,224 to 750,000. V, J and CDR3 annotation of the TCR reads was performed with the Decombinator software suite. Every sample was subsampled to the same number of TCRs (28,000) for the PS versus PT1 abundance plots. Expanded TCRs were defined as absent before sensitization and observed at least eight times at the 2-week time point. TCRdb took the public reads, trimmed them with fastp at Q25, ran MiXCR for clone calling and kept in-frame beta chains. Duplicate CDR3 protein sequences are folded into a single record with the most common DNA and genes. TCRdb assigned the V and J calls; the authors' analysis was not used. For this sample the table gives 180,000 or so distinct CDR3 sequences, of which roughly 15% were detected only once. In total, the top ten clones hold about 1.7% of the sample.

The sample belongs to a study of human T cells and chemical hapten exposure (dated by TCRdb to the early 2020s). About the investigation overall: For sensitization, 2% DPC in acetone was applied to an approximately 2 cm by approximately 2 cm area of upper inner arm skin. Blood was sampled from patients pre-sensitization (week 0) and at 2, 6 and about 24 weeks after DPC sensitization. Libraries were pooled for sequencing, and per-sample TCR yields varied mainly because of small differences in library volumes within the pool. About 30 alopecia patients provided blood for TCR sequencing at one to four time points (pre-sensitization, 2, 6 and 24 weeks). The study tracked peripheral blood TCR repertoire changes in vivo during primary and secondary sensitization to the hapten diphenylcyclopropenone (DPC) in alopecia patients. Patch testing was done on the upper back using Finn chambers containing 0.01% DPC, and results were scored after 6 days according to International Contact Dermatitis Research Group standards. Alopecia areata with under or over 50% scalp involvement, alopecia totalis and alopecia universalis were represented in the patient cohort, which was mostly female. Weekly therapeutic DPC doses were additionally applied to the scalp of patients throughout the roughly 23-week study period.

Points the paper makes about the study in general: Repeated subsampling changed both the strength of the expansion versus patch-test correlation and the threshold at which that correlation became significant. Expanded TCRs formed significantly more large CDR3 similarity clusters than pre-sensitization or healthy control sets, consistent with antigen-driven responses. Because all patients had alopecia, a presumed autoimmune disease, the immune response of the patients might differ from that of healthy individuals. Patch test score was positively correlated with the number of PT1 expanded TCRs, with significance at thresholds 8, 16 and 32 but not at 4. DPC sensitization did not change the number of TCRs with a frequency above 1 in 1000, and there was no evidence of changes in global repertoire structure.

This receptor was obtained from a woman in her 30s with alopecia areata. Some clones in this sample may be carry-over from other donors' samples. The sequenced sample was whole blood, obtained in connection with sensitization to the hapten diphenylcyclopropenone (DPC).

The DNA sequence is as follows: TGTGCCAGCTCACCTCTACAGGGGGAAGAGACCCAGTACTTC. It specifies CASSPLQGEETQYF. The rearranged segments are TRBV18 and TRBJ2-5, with 8 bases aligning to TRBD1. The germline V and J ends show losses of 3 bases and 3 bases respectively, and no gene match explains 3 bases of the junction. CDR3 length: 14 amino acids, cysteine to phenylalanine. The retained sequence is limited to the CDR3, 42 bases, with the frame set at the first base. CDR1 and CDR2 are drawn from the germline V gene: KGHSH, LQKENI.